The next 32 T cell receptor beta chains were all read from a single sample in a study of PD-1 blockade in classical Hodgkin lymphoma. Assay used: immunoSEQ multiplex PCR; TCRdb lists only in-frame clones, some missing. The sample consists of under 110,000 clones, around 89% of them appearing once. Patients all relapsed after autologous stem cell transplantation, and there was variation in brentuximab vedotin exposure. The sample here was peripheral blood mononuclear cells (PBMCs), taken before the second cycle of nivolumab. The receptors stem from a human donor with classical Hodgkin lymphoma.

V gene TRBV10-2 combines with J gene TRBJ1-6; D call uncertain. Germline V gene sequence: CDR1 WSHSY, CDR2 SAAADI. The CDR3 covers 16 residues. The V and J ends lost 4 bases and 0 bases respectively, with 10 bases between them. Here the CDR3 DNA reads TGCGCCAGCAGTGTTGTCAGAAGCTCCTATAATTCACCCCTCCACTTT. Amino acids: CASSVVRSSYNSPLHF.

This clone was recorded only once. The chain recombines TRBV9 with TRBJ1-2; 8 bases are a match to TRBD1. Germline CDR1 SGDLS, CDR2 YYNGEE. The CDR3 runs to 15 residues. V was clipped by 7 bases and J by 1 base; unmatched bases: 9. CDR3: CASQSIRGLNYGYTF. The CDR3 nucleotides read TGTGCCAGCCAATCCATCAGGGGGCTTAACTATGGCTACACCTTC.

The rearrangement links TRBV25-1 to TRBJ2-3, with 10 bases matching TRBD2. The CDR3 runs to 17 residues. Germline V gene sequence: CDR1 MGHDK, CDR2 SYGVNS. After removal of 8 bases from V and 4 bases from J, the junction contained 15 bases not matched to a gene. The CDR3 loop reads CASGAVAHGTSADTQYF. The CDR3 bases are TGTGCCAGCGGAGCCGTGGCCCACGGGACTAGCGCAGATACGCAGTATTTT.

This chain links TRBV6-5 with TRBJ2-5; D gene uncertain. Germline CDR1 and CDR2: MNHEY and SVGAGI. Trimming took off 5 bases at V and 0 bases at J, with 13 bases between the two ends. The length of the CDR3 is 15 residues. CDR3 coding DNA: TGTGCCAGCAGTCTCTCAATGGGGTACCAAGAGACCCAGTACTTC. Translating gives CASSLSMGYQETQYF.

The genes are TRBV6-6 and TRBJ1-5; tentatively, D is TRBD1 (6 bases). Germline V gene data show CDR1 as MNHNY and CDR2 as SVGAGI (reference sequence). V was clipped by 6 bases and J by 5 bases, with 17 bases between them. CDR3 length equals 15 residues. The CDR3 DNA is TGTGCCAGCAGACCAACCGCGGGGGCATATCAGCCCCAGCATTTT. Translated: CASRPTAGAYQPQHF.

V usage is TRBV5-6 and J usage is TRBJ2-7; 7 positions agree with TRBD1. The germline gives CDR1 SGHDT, CDR2 YYEEEE. CDR3 length equals 12 residues. Germline trimming cut 3 bases from V and 6 bases from J; bases unmatched to any gene: 3. DNA of the CDR3: TGTGCCAGCAGCTCGGGACAGCCCGAGCAGTACTTC. Its protein product is CASSSGQPEQYF.

The V gene is TRBV6-5, the J gene TRBJ2-3, with 9 bases aligning to TRBD1. Germline loops: CDR1 MNHEY, CDR2 SVGAGI. The CDR3 is 15 amino acids. Losses at the gene ends were 4 bases for V and 2 bases for J; bases not matched to a gene: 4. The DNA of the CDR3 is TGTGCCAGCAGTTTCGGGGACAGGGACACAGATACGCAGTATTTT. As protein: CASSFGDRDTDTQYF.

This sequence joins TRBV11-3 and TRBJ2-2; either TRBD1 or TRBD2 may supply D (5 bases each). Germline CDR1 reads SGHNT; CDR2 reads YENEEA. Deletions cut 1 base from V and 5 bases from J, with 11 bases between. This CDR3 is built from 15 residues. Here the CDR3 DNA reads TGTGCCAGCAGCTTAGGAGGGGACGGGACCGGGGAGCTGTTTTTT. It specifies CASSLGGDGTGELFF.

The chain recombines TRBV5-1 with TRBJ1-1; D remains ambiguous. The CDR3 consists of 12 residues. The ends were cut back, 7 bases at V and 0 bases at J, with 7 bases in the middle. From germline, CDR1 is SGHRS and CDR2 YFSETQ. The CDR3 protein is CASSAMNTEAFF. The CDR3 region has the DNA TGCGCCAGCTCCGCAATGAACACTGAAGCTTTCTTT.

The J gene is TRBJ2-5, the V gene TRBV15; unclear D gene. The germline V gene has CDR1 LNHNV and CDR2 YYDKDF (reference sequence). V lost 0 bases to trimming and J lost 1 base, with 9 bases between them. The CDR3 extends over 15 amino acids. The DNA for the CDR3 is TGTGCCACCAGCAGAGATGAGAACCTCCAAGAGACCCAGTACTTC. Translated, it gives CATSRDENLQETQYF.

This rearrangement joins TRBV11-2 to TRBJ1-4; D gene unclear. CDR3 size: 15 residues. Germline CDR1 reads SGHAT; CDR2 reads FQNNGV. Trimming cost V 2 bases and J 2 bases, with 9 bases left between them. Here the CDR3 reads CASSLTLATNEKLFF. Here the CDR3 DNA reads TGTGCCAGCAGCTTAACCCTGGCGACTAATGAAAAACTGTTTTTT.

The chain recombines TRBV6-5 with TRBJ1-4; D is unclear. V shed 6 bases and J shed 3 bases, with 5 bases lying between them. CDR3 length equals 12 residues. CDR1 and CDR2 from the germline V gene are MNHEY and SVGAGI. CDR3 DNA sequence: TGTGCCAGCAGCAGAGCTAATGAAAAACTGTTTTTT. Amino acids: CASSRANEKLFF.

This clone was detected only a few times. The V and J genes are TRBV7-6 and TRBJ1-6, with D maybe TRBD1 (5 bases). This CDR3 has 15 residues. CDR1 and CDR2 (germline): SGHVS, FNYEAQ. V shed 5 bases and J shed 10 bases, with 18 bases lying between them. The CDR3 nucleotides are TGTGCCAGCAGCCCAGCCCAGCAAGGGGTCTCACCCCTCCACTTT. Protein: CASSPAQQGVSPLHF.

The rearrangement joins TRBV7-9 to TRBJ2-7; 12 nucleotides line up with TRBD1. Germline V lookup: CDR1 SEHNR, CDR2 FQNEAQ (reference sequence). CDR3 length: 14 amino acids. V gave up 3 bases and J gave up 6 bases; unmatched junction bases: 3. The CDR3 spells CASSFGTGGLEQYF. DNA of the CDR3: TGTGCCAGCAGCTTCGGGACAGGGGGCCTCGAGCAGTACTTC.

This clone was seen once. The chain uses TRBV30 and TRBJ1-2, with D uncertain. Germline lookup yields CDR1 GTSNPN and CDR2 SVGIG (reference sequence). Trimming took off 3 bases at V and 6 bases at J, with 11 bases between the two ends. The CDR3 loop spans 12 amino acids. CDR3 amino acids: CAWSPGTDGYTF. CDR3 DNA sequence: TGTGCCTGGAGCCCGGGAACAGATGGCTACACCTTC.

The chain combines TRBV6-5 with TRBJ2-7; 7 bases agree with TRBD1. Germline assignment: CDR1 MNHEY and CDR2 SVGAGI. The CDR3 spans 15 residues. V trimming: 5 bases; J trimming: 3 bases; junction bases outside the gene matches: 10. The CDR3 sequence: CASSPRTTGIYEQYF. CDR3 DNA sequence: TGTGCCAGCAGTCCCCGAACGACAGGGATCTACGAGCAGTACTTC.

This clone occurred once. J is TRBJ2-5 and V is TRBV7-2, with D perhaps being TRBD1 or TRBD2 (5 bases each). The J call may be faulty, since TRBJ2-7 better matches the DNA end. The germline gives CDR1 SGHTA, CDR2 FQGNSA. The CDR3 spans 13 residues. The DNA for the CDR3 is TGTGCCAGCTCCTTAAGAGGGGATTTCGAGCAGTACTTC. Residues: CASSLRGDFEQYF.

V gene TRBV29-1 combines with J gene TRBJ2-7; 9 positions match TRBD1. The germline V gene encodes CDR1 SQVTM and CDR2 ANQGSEA. The CDR3 extends over 14 amino acids. V shed 3 bases, J shed 0 bases, and the junction held 3 bases outside the gene matches. The DNA for the CDR3 is TGCAGCGTTGATCAGGGACAGGGCTCCTACGAGCAGTACTTC. It is translated as CSVDQGQGSYEQYF.

J is TRBJ2-1 and V is TRBV19, with D possibly called TRBD1 or TRBD2 (6 bases each). V lost 11 bases and J lost 0, with 17 bases in between. The CDR3 contains 15 residues. Germline V lookup: CDR1 LNHDA, CDR2 SQIVND (reference sequence). The CDR3 is CASLGGWGSYNEQFF. The CDR3 region has the DNA TGTGCCTCTCTGGGGGGCTGGGGCTCCTACAATGAGCAGTTCTTC.

This clone was picked up one time. CDR3 in amino acids: CASSLFGAGGSTEAFF. The CDR3 DNA sequence: TGTGCCAGCAGCTTATTTGGGGCGGGAGGTAGCACTGAAGCTTTCTTT. V gene TRBV7-9 combines with J gene TRBJ1-1, with D possibly matching TRBD1 (5 bases). Germline assignment: CDR1 SEHNR and CDR2 FQNEAQ (reference sequence). The V gene lost 2 bases and the J gene lost 4 bases, with 17 bases spanning the gap. The CDR3 extends over 16 amino acids.

The rearrangement uses TRBV30 and TRBJ2-1; possible D gene TRBD1, 6 bases. CDR3 length: 14 amino acids. V was clipped by 2 bases and J by 1 base, with 9 bases between them. CDR1 is GTSNPN and CDR2 is SVGIG in the germline V gene (reference sequence). The CDR3, as DNA: TGTGCCTGGAGTAGAGGGGGTTCCTACAATGAGCAGTTCTTC. Residues: CAWSRGGSYNEQFF.

V usage is TRBV18 and J usage is TRBJ1-1; weak D call: TRBD1 (6 bases). Trimming cost V 8 bases and J 1 base, with 8 bases left between them. CDR3 length equals 12 residues. CDR1 is KGHSH and CDR2 is LQKENI in the germline V gene. CDR3 bases: TGTGCCAGCATGACAGGGAACACTGAAGCTTTCTTT. This translates into CASMTGNTEAFF.

CDR3 amino acids: CSVGPGVGQPQHF. The CDR3 bases are TGCAGCGTTGGACCGGGGGTGGGTCAGCCCCAGCATTTT. The chain recombines TRBV29-1 with TRBJ1-5; D might be TRBD1 (5 bases). The CDR3 totals 13 residues. CDR1 and CDR2 (germline): SQVTM, ANQGSEA. V lost 4 bases to trimming and J lost 6 bases, with 13 bases between them.

The genes are TRBV19 and TRBJ1-3, with D possibly TRBD1 on 5 matching bases. Trimming cost V 2 bases and J 3 bases, with 14 bases left between them. Germline loops: CDR1 LNHDA, CDR2 SQIVND (reference sequence). The CDR3 totals 16 residues. This CDR3 reads CASSITLQDNGNTIYF. The DNA of the CDR3 is TGTGCCAGTAGTATAACGTTACAGGACAATGGAAACACCATATATTTT.

V is TRBV6-6 and J is TRBJ1-2; D gene uncertain. The germline CDR1 and CDR2 sequences are MNHNY and SVGAGI (reference sequence). This CDR3 is built from 15 residues. The V and J ends lost 0 bases and 2 bases respectively, with 10 bases between them. This CDR3 is CASSYSSGLNYGYTF. DNA for the CDR3: TGTGCCAGCAGTTACTCCTCGGGATTGAACTATGGCTACACCTTC.

This clone was recorded a few times. The chain links TRBV20-1 to TRBJ1-2; 9 nucleotides match TRBD1. CDR1 DFQATT and CDR2 SNEGSKA come from the germline V gene (reference sequence). This CDR3 region has 11 residues. The V gene end was trimmed by 7 bases and the J gene end by 8 bases; junction bases not matched to a gene: 5. The CDR3: CSGQGVGGYTF. The CDR3 DNA reads as TGCAGTGGACAGGGGGTAGGAGGCTACACCTTC.

The J gene is TRBJ1-4, the V gene TRBV7-2; no firm D call. V was clipped by 3 bases and J by 8 bases, with 13 bases between them. Germline V gene lookup returns CDR1 SGHTA and CDR2 FQGNSA. This CDR3 has 14 amino acids. The CDR3 loop is CASSLSLLDEKLFF. CDR3 coding DNA: TGTGCCAGCAGCTTGTCCCTCTTGGACGAAAAACTGTTTTTT. Variable domain in full (rest from reference TRBV7-2 and TRBJ1-4): GAGVSQSPSNKVTEKGKDVELRCDPISGHTALYWYRQSLGQGLEFLIYFQGNSAPDKSGLPSDRFSAERTGGSVSTLTIQRTQQEDSAVYLCASSLSLLDEKLFFGSGTQLSVL.

The chain carries TRBV6-6 and TRBJ2-7; tentative D call: TRBD1 (6 bases). Trimming shortened V by 5 bases and J by 0 bases, and 14 bases separated the two germline ends. This CDR3 comprises 15 residues. Germline V lookup: CDR1 MNHNY, CDR2 SVGAGI (reference sequence). The CDR3 spells CASSPVRDISYEQYF. CDR3 in DNA: TGTGCCAGCAGTCCCGTTCGGGACATCTCCTACGAGCAGTACTTC.

The chain uses TRBV5-6 and TRBJ1-3; D remains ambiguous. V was shortened by 4 bases and J by 7 bases, with 18 bases between the two germline ends. The CDR3 has 15 residues. Germline V gives CDR1 SGHDT, CDR2 YYEEEE. The CDR3 region has the DNA TGTGCCAGCAGCCAAGTCGGCGGGAACTGGAACACCATATATTTT. It codes for CASSQVGGNWNTIYF.

This clone was seen a single time. V gene TRBV7-8 combines with J gene TRBJ2-4, with a possible D match to TRBD2 (5 bases). V shed 0 bases and J shed 4 bases, with 19 bases lying between them. The germline V gene has CDR1 SGHVS and CDR2 FQNEAQ. The CDR3 extends over 18 amino acids. Here the CDR3 DNA reads TGTGCCAGCAGCTTAGCGTGGAGTAGCGATAGCCCTAAAAACATTCAGTACTTC. Protein sequence: CASSLAWSSDSPKNIQYF.

V usage is TRBV4-3 and J usage is TRBJ1-1, with D hard to call. Germline V gene sequence: CDR1 LGHNA, CDR2 YSLEER. V was shortened by 8 bases and J by 4 bases, with 17 bases between the two germline ends. The CDR3 length is 14 residues. The CDR3 region is CASGPPTEGTEAFF. CDR3 nucleotides: TGCGCCAGCGGGCCCCCTACAGAGGGCACTGAAGCTTTCTTT.

The chain uses TRBV6-1 and TRBJ2-4; D is possibly TRBD2 (5 bases). V dropped 4 bases and J dropped 3 bases, with 10 bases sitting between them. The CDR3 extends over 14 amino acids. Per the germline V gene, CDR1 is MNHNS and CDR2 is SASEGT. The CDR3 DNA sequence: TGTGCCAGCAGTGTAGAGGGTGGCAAAAACATTCAGTACTTC. Its translation is CASSVEGGKNIQYF.